The TCR beta chain described here comes from a study of shared clonotypes between healthy human individuals. Notes on the study in general: In contrast to clonotypes shared by all four donors, non-shared clonotypes had lower generation probabilities. The naive CD4 repertoires of a handful of donors were compared, and approximately 5.3% of clonotypes were shared.

CDR1 SGHNT and CDR2 YENEEA come from the germline V gene. The CDR3 length is 16 residues. Trimming took 5 bases from V and 4 from J; bases not matched to a gene: 8. The DNA input per sorted-subset replicate PCR was 150 to 200 ng, corresponding to 28,000 or so T cell genomes. Produced via immunoSEQ multiplex PCR; TCRdb's table is partial and in-frame only. The data contain 850,000 to 1,200,000 clones, about 76% of them seen just once; the ten biggest clones take up less than 1.5%. Only Caucasian adults living in Nashville, Tennessee made up the donor group. As concerns this clone: Its antigen remains unidentified.

The sequencing sample was made of memory CD4+ T cells sorted from blood. The sample's subset: CD45RA-negative fraction. The chain recombines TRBV11-3 with TRBJ2-3, with 11 bases aligning to TRBD1. This receptor was taken from a young man in good health. The CDR3 DNA sequence: TGTGCCAGCAGCGCGCGGACAGGGGGCGTCGCAGATACGCAGTATTTT. Protein: CASSARTGGVADTQYF.